This TCR beta chain was documented in a study of technical replicates of blood from a few donors. Sequencing was performed with immunoSEQ multiplex PCR; in TCRdb, only in-frame clones are kept and a portion is missing. The data show some 69,000 clones, with over 70% seen just once and about 4.5% held by the top ten. What was sequenced was PBMCs. This TCR came from a human donor in good health. Some clones in this sample may be carry-over from other donors' samples.

In DNA form, the CDR3 reads TGTGCCAGCAGTGATCGGGTTCTGACCTACGAGCAGTACTTC. It specifies CASSDRVLTYEQYF. This chain connects TRBV6-1 to TRBJ2-7; no clear D gene. Deletions cut 3 bases from V and 2 bases from J, with 11 bases between. Germline V gene data show CDR1 as MNHNS and CDR2 as SASEGT. The CDR3 consists of 14 residues.